The entry that follows covers one T cell receptor beta chain sequence. Its antigen is not known. The source of the sample is a study of glioma-infiltrating T cells. Study-wide findings and caveats: Patients with low tissue-blood divergence carried a signature set of shared blood CDR3 motifs.

TCR alpha and beta CDR3 regions were amplified from RNA using iRepertoire nested multiplex PCR. TCRdb passed the multiplex PCR reads through MiXCR, listing each CDR3 protein once. Of roughly 350,000 distinct CDR3 sequences detected, 41% appear once; the ten largest clones hold 12%. The CDR3 has 13 amino acids. Germline CDR1 is LNHDA and CDR2 is SQIVND (reference sequence). The V gene is TRBV19, the J gene TRBJ2-3, with D perhaps matching TRBD1 (6 bases). With the DNA end fitting TRBJ2-1 better, the J assignment may be wrong. The clonotype comes from a human donor with low-grade glioma or glioblastoma, undergoing nonglioma brain surgery, or in good health (not recorded which). The sample taken for sequencing was glioma tissue, nonneoplastic brain tissue, or PBMCs (not recorded which). The CDR3 bases are TGTGCCAGTAGTTCCAACACAGGGTTTGAGCAGTTCTTC. It yields the protein CASSSNTGFEQFF.